The 20 T cell receptor beta chains presented below share a single source sample, sequenced in a study of blood T cells in healthy people across ages. A second roughly 6 to 12 cycle PCR used barcoded and J-beta primers. Via MiXCR, TCRdb re-called the 5' RACE reads, giving one row per CDR3 protein. In the table there are about 760,000 distinct CDR3 sequences, approximately 60% of which are singletons. The material sequenced was blood. The receptor source for this set is a man in his forties or fifties in good health.

This chain uses TRBV4-3 with TRBJ2-3; the match to TRBD2 covers 7 bases. The CDR3 consists of 16 residues. The V segment lost 4 bases and the J segment 2 bases; nucleotides outside the gene matches: 9. Per germline, CDR1 LGHNA and CDR2 YSLEER. CDR3 sequence (DNA): TGCGCCAGCAGCCCAGGCCTCGGGGGGTACACAGATACGCAGTATTTT. Amino acid sequence: CASSPGLGGYTDTQYF.

This chain joins TRBV5-1 and TRBJ2-6; TRBD1 might be the D (6 bases). V dropped 5 bases and J dropped 0 bases, with 15 bases sitting between them. Germline V gene lookup returns CDR1 SGHRS and CDR2 YFSETQ. CDR3 length: 17 amino acids. CDR3 nucleotide sequence: TGCGCCAGCAGTCGCCTCTGGGGGCTCTCTGGGGCCAACGTCCTGACTTTC. This translates into CASSRLWGLSGANVLTF.

The chain links TRBV2 to TRBJ2-7, with no clear D. The DNA end is more similar to TRBJ2-5, so the J call may be wrong. Germline V gene data show CDR1 as SNHLY and CDR2 as FYNNEI. The CDR3 totals 15 residues. The CDR3 reads CASSEFIPPTETQYF. In nucleotides, the CDR3 is TGTGCCAGCAGTGAATTTATCCCACCAACAGAGACCCAGTACTTC.

The chain employs TRBV27 and TRBJ2-1; D uncertain. Germline V CDR1 and CDR2: MNHEY, SMNVEV (reference sequence). V lost 1 base and J lost 9, with 10 bases in between. This CDR3 comprises 13 residues. CDR3 loop: CASSLFPMFEQFF. The CDR3 DNA reads TGTGCCAGCAGTTTATTCCCAATGTTTGAGCAGTTCTTC.

This chain links TRBV11-2 with TRBJ2-1; the match to TRBD2 covers 9 bases. The CDR3 covers 19 residues. CDR1 is SGHAT, CDR2 FQNNGV, per germline. Losses at the gene ends were 5 bases for V and 4 bases for J; bases not matched to a gene: 18. The CDR3 loop is CASSQLDWGKREVYNEQFF. The CDR3 nucleotides read TGTGCCAGCAGCCAACTAGATTGGGGCAAGCGGGAGGTTTACAATGAGCAGTTCTTC.

The J gene is TRBJ1-4, the V gene TRBV20-1; 7 bases fit TRBD1. Germline V gene data show CDR1 as DFQATT and CDR2 as SNEGSKA (reference sequence). Trimming cost V 2 bases and J 5 bases; bases outside gene matches: 5. The CDR3 runs 14 residues. The CDR3 loop is CSARSGTENEKLFF. CDR3 sequence (DNA): TGCAGTGCTAGATCCGGGACAGAAAATGAAAAACTGTTTTTT.

The chain joins TRBV5-1 to TRBJ2-3; D is perhaps TRBD1 (5 bases). V dropped 0 bases and J dropped 8 bases, with 13 bases sitting between them. The CDR3 loop spans 14 amino acids. Germline CDR1 SGHRS, CDR2 YFSETQ. The CDR3 region has the DNA TGCGCCAGCAGCTTGGATTGGACAAGGACTACGCAGTATTTT. It specifies CASSLDWTRTTQYF. The full variable domain, with the rest looked up from reference TRBV5-1 and TRBJ2-3, is KAGVTQTPRYLIKTRGQQVTLSCSPISGHRSVSWYQQTPGQGLQFLFEYFSETQRNKGNFPGRFSGRQFSNSRSEMNVSTLELGDSALYLCASSLDWTRTTQYFGPGTRLTVL.

The rearrangement links TRBV9 to TRBJ2-3; 14 bases agree with TRBD2. The CDR3 has 17 residues. The trim removed 0 bases at V and 5 bases at J, leaving 5 bases unmatched. The germline gives CDR1 SGDLS, CDR2 YYNGEE. CDR3 nucleotide sequence: TGTGCCAGCAGCGTAGCTGGACTAGCGGGAGGTGAAGATACGCAGTATTTT. This codes for CASSVAGLAGGEDTQYF. Full variable domain (missing parts from reference TRBV9 and TRBJ2-3): DSGVTQTPKHLITATGQRVTLRCSPRSGDLSVYWYQQSLDQGLQFLIQYYNGEERAKGNILERFSAQQFPDLHSELNLSSLELGDSALYFCASSVAGLAGGEDTQYFGPGTRLTVL.

This clonotype was recorded a few times. This chain links TRBV6-5 with TRBJ1-2; no firm D call. Trimming removed 8 bases at V and 7 bases at J, with 20 bases between. This CDR3 region has 14 residues. Germline V lookup: CDR1 MNHEY, CDR2 SVGAGI. The CDR3 nucleotides are TGTGCCAGCCGAAAATCACGGGGATCGAGTGGCTACACCTTC. Translated, it gives CASRKSRGSSGYTF.

The chain is built from TRBV24-1 and TRBJ2-3; TRBD2 aligns across 13 bases. The CDR3 is 17 residues long. After removal of 5 bases from V and 2 bases from J, the junction contained 6 bases not matched to a gene. CDR1 and CDR2 (germline): KGHDR, SFDVKD. The CDR3 loop is CATSGGTSGEITDTQYF. CDR3 nucleotide sequence: TGTGCCACCAGTGGCGGGACTAGCGGGGAAATCACAGATACGCAGTATTTT.

The gene calls are TRBV6-5 and TRBJ2-1; perhaps D is TRBD1 or TRBD2 (5 bases each). Trimming took 4 bases from V and 2 from J, leaving 9 bases between them. Germline assignment: CDR1 MNHEY and CDR2 SVGAGI. The CDR3 runs 14 residues. CDR3 DNA sequence: TGTGCCAGCAGTTCAGGGAGCCCCTACAATGAGCAGTTCTTC. It specifies CASSSGSPYNEQFF.

This clonotype is a singleton in its sample. V gene TRBV6-2 or TRBV6-3 combines with J gene TRBJ2-7; 7 positions match TRBD1. This CDR3 spans 18 amino acids. Per germline, CDR1 MNHEY and CDR2 SVGEGT. Trimming removed 3 bases from V and 0 bases from J; junction bases left unmatched: 14. DNA of the CDR3: TGTGCCAGCAGTTATTACGTTTCAACTGGGACAGACTCCTACGAGCAGTACTTC. Residues: CASSYYVSTGTDSYEQYF.

The chain combines TRBV6-1 with TRBJ2-5; TRBD1 agrees at 9 bases. The CDR3 is 14 residues long. Germline lookup yields CDR1 MNHNS and CDR2 SASEGT. V shed 7 bases and J 5 bases; nucleotides not matched to a gene: 8. The CDR3 region has the DNA TGTGCCAGCAACTGGGGACAGGGAGCGGAGACCCAGTACTTC. Protein product: CASNWGQGAETQYF.

V is TRBV27 and J is TRBJ2-2; TRBD2 is a possible D gene (5 bases). The CDR3 length is 13 residues. CDR1 is MNHEY and CDR2 is SMNVEV in the germline V gene (reference sequence). With 6 bases removed from V and 3 bases from J, the gap between germline ends came to 8 bases. Here the CDR3 reads CASSSSYTGELFF. The CDR3 DNA sequence: TGTGCCAGCAGCTCTAGCTACACCGGGGAGCTGTTTTTT.

The chain combines TRBV4-3 with TRBJ1-1; D gene unclear. From germline, CDR1 is LGHNA and CDR2 YSLEER. Trimming took off 1 base at V and 4 bases at J, with 16 bases between the two ends. The CDR3 extends over 16 amino acids. CDR3 nucleotides: TGCGCCAGCAGCCAAGCGACGGGGAGAGGGAGCACTGAAGCTTTCTTT. Its translation is CASSQATGRGSTEAFF.

This chain connects TRBV20-1 to TRBJ2-5; D ambiguous. The CDR3 totals 12 residues. The germline CDR1 and CDR2 sequences are DFQATT and SNEGSKA (reference sequence). V was trimmed by 5 bases and J by 11 bases, leaving 18 bases between them. CDR3 sequence: CSADTYLDEQYF. DNA of the CDR3: TGCAGTGCTGACACCTATTTGGATGAGCAGTACTTC.

This clonotype has a handful of counts. The chain uses TRBV3-1 and TRBJ2-7; weak D call: TRBD1 (6 bases). The CDR3 sequence is 16 residues long. Germline V CDR1 and CDR2: LGHDT, YNNKEL (reference sequence). Trimming cost V 0 bases and J 3 bases, with 15 bases left between them. The CDR3 region has the DNA TGTGCCAGCAGCCAAGATGGCGGCCAGGGGCACTACGAGCAGTACTTC. It yields the protein CASSQDGGQGHYEQYF.

The J gene is TRBJ1-2, the V gene TRBV9; 10 bases line up with TRBD1. Losses at the gene ends were 0 bases for V and 3 bases for J; bases not matched to a gene: 5. The CDR3 is 16 residues long. CDR1 and CDR2 from the germline V gene are SGDLS and YYNGEE. CDR3 DNA: TGTGCCAGCAGCGTAGGACAGGGACAGGGGCACTATGGCTACACCTTC. This sequence encodes CASSVGQGQGHYGYTF. The full variable domain, its missing parts supplied by reference TRBV9 and TRBJ1-2, is DSGVTQTPKHLITATGQRVTLRCSPRSGDLSVYWYQQSLDQGLQFLIQYYNGEERAKGNILERFSAQQFPDLHSELNLSSLELGDSALYFCASSVGQGQGHYGYTFGSGTRLTVV.

This rearrangement joins TRBV29-1 to TRBJ2-3; 10 bases align to TRBD2. The CDR3 runs to 14 residues. CDR1 SQVTM and CDR2 ANQGSEA come from the germline V gene. The CDR3, as DNA: TGCAGTGGGGCTAGCGGGAGTTGGACAGATACGCAGTATTTT. It specifies CSGASGSWTDTQYF.

V is TRBV11-2 and J is TRBJ2-5; possible D gene TRBD2, 5 bases. The CDR3 extends over 16 amino acids. In germline, CDR1 is SGHAT, CDR2 FQNNGV. V was pared by 1 base and J by 1 base, with 13 bases between. As DNA, the CDR3 is TGTGCCAGCAGCTTAGTATTAGCGAGCCCCCAAGAGACCCAGTACTTC. Its protein product is CASSLVLASPQETQYF.